These 26 T cell receptor beta chains originate from one sample sequenced in a study of post-analysis software for immune sequencing data. Study results and caveats: In patients, about five TRBV segments were more frequent than in controls, with TRBV5-6, TRBV5-1 and TRBV20-1 among them.

Unique-molecular-identifier-tagged TCR beta cDNA libraries were used. TCRdb reprocessed the PCR reads via MiXCR and lists one record per CDR3 protein. The data hold hundreds of thousands of distinct CDR3 sequences, with approximately 59% observed a single time. These receptors' antigens are unknown. Sequenced input: blood. The receptors originated from a girl aged 2 to 10 with multiple sclerosis.

Only a few counts were recorded for this clonotype. The chain links TRBV20-1 to TRBJ2-1, with 10 positions matching TRBD2. Trimming removed 1 base from V and 7 bases from J; junction bases left unmatched: 16. From germline, CDR1 is DFQATT and CDR2 SNEGSKA (reference sequence). There are 18 residues in the CDR3. CDR3 bases: TGCAGTGCTAGAGTCGGTTGGAGCGGGAGGGTGGGAAGGAATGAGCAGTTCTTC. This codes for CSARVGWSGRVGRNEQFF.

The V gene is TRBV5-1, the J gene TRBJ2-7; 7 nucleotides agree with TRBD1. Per the germline V gene, CDR1 is SGHRS and CDR2 is YFSETQ. The length of the CDR3 is 14 residues. J gave up 4 bases and V 5 bases, and 9 bases lay outside the gene matches. CDR3 region: CASSLTGEGYEQYF. Written as DNA, the CDR3 is TGCGCCAGCAGTTTAACAGGGGAAGGGTACGAGCAGTACTTC.

The table lists this clonotype with a count of one. The chain recombines TRBV11-2 with TRBJ1-2; no reliable D call. V was trimmed by 5 bases and J by 6 bases, leaving 10 bases between them. Germline V gene lookup returns CDR1 SGHAT and CDR2 FQNNGV. CDR3 length equals 12 residues. The CDR3 spells CASSRERNGYTF. The CDR3 DNA is TGTGCCAGCAGCAGGGAGCGGAATGGCTACACCTTC.

V is TRBV15 and J is TRBJ2-1; D might be TRBD1 or TRBD2, each matching 5 bases. The germline V gene has CDR1 LNHNV and CDR2 YYDKDF (reference sequence). Trimming took 0 bases from V and 1 from J, leaving 25 bases between them. This CDR3 spans 21 amino acids. CDR3 protein: CATSRESVGEWDPYSYNEQFF. The CDR3 bases are TGTGCCACCAGCAGAGAGTCAGTGGGGGAGTGGGACCCCTATTCCTACAATGAGCAGTTCTTC.

The chain employs TRBV27 and TRBJ2-7, with D unclear. V shed 6 bases and J shed 0 bases, with 9 bases lying between them. Per germline, CDR1 MNHEY and CDR2 SMNVEV (reference sequence). The CDR3 loop spans 13 amino acids. In DNA form, the CDR3 reads TGTGCCAGCAGAGGTCACAGCTCCTACGAGCAGTACGTC. It is translated as CASRGHSSYEQYV.

This chain links TRBV7-9 with TRBJ1-1; 7 bases align to TRBD1. Germline CDR1 SEHNR, CDR2 FQNEAQ (reference sequence). V lost 5 bases to trimming and J lost 1 base; unmatched junction nucleotides: 10. This CDR3 has 16 residues. The CDR3 nucleotides read TGTGCCAGCAGCCCTCAGGGGGGACTTACGAACACTGAAGCTTTCTTT. As protein: CASSPQGGLTNTEAFF.

The gene calls are TRBV20-1 and TRBJ1-1; TRBD1 matches 7 bases. The CDR3 sequence is 14 residues long. The J segment lost 6 bases and the V segment lost 2 bases, leaving 9 bases of the junction unmatched. Germline CDR1 DFQATT, CDR2 SNEGSKA (reference sequence). The CDR3 DNA is TGCAGTGCTAGAATCGCCAGGGGGACAGCTGAAGCTTTCTTT. The encoded protein is CSARIARGTAEAFF.

The chain recombines TRBV4-3 with TRBJ2-1; 7 nucleotides line up with TRBD1. The J segment lost 5 bases and the V segment lost 3 bases, leaving 7 bases of the junction unmatched. This CDR3 region has 15 residues. CDR1 and CDR2 from the germline V gene are LGHNA and YSLEER. The CDR3 DNA follows: TGCGCCAGCAGCCAGGCTGAGACAGGGCACAATGAGCAGTTCTTC. Its translation: CASSQAETGHNEQFF.

The rearrangement uses TRBV29-1 and TRBJ1-5; D remains ambiguous. The CDR3 contains 13 residues. Per the germline V gene, CDR1 is SQVTM and CDR2 is ANQGSEA. The CDR3 nucleotides are TGCAGTCGCCTCGATTCGGGCAATCAGCCCCAGCATTTT. This translates into CSRLDSGNQPQHF.

This sequence joins TRBV7-2 and TRBJ2-7; possible D gene TRBD2, 6 bases. Trimming took off 8 bases at V and 3 bases at J, with 14 bases between the two ends. CDR1 SGHTA and CDR2 FQGNSA come from the germline V gene. CDR3 length: 13 amino acids. CDR3 protein: CASATGGSYEQYF. The CDR3 DNA is TGTGCCAGCGCGACTGGGGGGAGCTACGAGCAGTACTTC.

A few counts support this clonotype. The chain employs TRBV6-6 and TRBJ2-5; D assignment may be TRBD1 or TRBD2 (5 bases each). Germline loops: CDR1 MNHNY, CDR2 SVGAGI (reference sequence). The V end lost 2 bases, the J end lost 5 bases, and 12 bases lay between the germline ends. The CDR3 runs 14 residues. CDR3 sequence: CASSYEGLGETQYF. CDR3 bases: TGTGCCAGCAGTTACGAGGGGCTGGGCGAGACCCAGTACTTC.

The J gene is TRBJ2-3, the V gene TRBV7-9; 8 bases are a match to TRBD1. Germline V gene lookup returns CDR1 SEHNR and CDR2 FQNEAQ (reference sequence). CDR3 size: 14 residues. The ends lost 5 bases at V and 5 bases at J; junction bases unmatched: 6. Written as DNA, the CDR3 is TGTGCCAGCAGCCGGACAGGGTTGGGAGATACGCAGTATTTT. Protein product: CASSRTGLGDTQYF.

This rearrangement joins TRBV5-1 to TRBJ2-1; 7 bases are a match to TRBD2. V dropped 0 bases and J dropped 0; count of bases not matched to a gene: 12. Germline CDR1 reads SGHRS; CDR2 reads YFSETQ. The CDR3 consists of 19 residues. In DNA, the CDR3 is TGCGCCAGCAGCTTGGCCCCGATAGCGGGTTTAAGCTCCTACAATGAGCAGTTCTTC. The encoded protein is CASSLAPIAGLSSYNEQFF.

This clonotype showed up just a few times. This rearrangement joins TRBV24-1 to TRBJ2-1, with 7 bases aligning to TRBD2. The CDR3 runs 14 residues. With 0 bases clipped from V and 6 bases from J, the junction kept 1 base outside the gene matches. Germline values: CDR1 KGHDR, CDR2 SFDVKD. The DNA of the CDR3 is TGTGCCACCAGTGATTTGGCTAGCGGCAATGAGCAGTTCTTC. Translating gives CATSDLASGNEQFF.

V gene TRBV29-1 combines with J gene TRBJ2-4; 11 nucleotides align to TRBD2. The germline CDR1 and CDR2 sequences are SQVTM and ANQGSEA. The CDR3 runs to 14 residues. The V gene end was trimmed by 6 bases and the J gene end by 1 base; junction bases not matched to a gene: 2. Here the CDR3 DNA reads TGCAGCGTGGGACTAGCGGTGGCCAAAAACATTCAGTACTTC. Translation: CSVGLAVAKNIQYF.

This clonotype was counted between two and nine times. The rearrangement joins TRBV18 to TRBJ2-7, with 7 positions matching TRBD2. The end of the DNA aligns better with TRBJ2-5, so the J call may be wrong. This CDR3 contains 14 residues. CDR1 is KGHSH, CDR2 LQKENI, per germline. The CDR3 protein is CASSQGLQRETQYF. The CDR3 DNA follows: TGTGCCAGCTCACAGGGACTACAGAGGGAGACCCAGTACTTC.

The chain combines TRBV25-1 with TRBJ2-1, with TRBD1 matching 8 bases. The CDR3 contains 16 residues. Germline CDR1 and CDR2: MGHDK and SYGVNS. Trimming at V came to 2 bases and at J to 8 bases, leaving 11 bases not matched to a gene. The CDR3: CASSETRGRFNYEQFF. DNA for the CDR3: TGTGCCAGCAGTGAAACCAGGGGGCGATTTAATTATGAGCAGTTCTTC.

This chain connects TRBV12-3 or TRBV12-4 to TRBJ2-7; 8 bases map to TRBD2. V was clipped by 5 bases and J by 12 bases; unmatched bases: 9. CDR3 length: 12 amino acids. CDR3 nucleotides: TGTGCCAGCAGTCTCTTGGCGGGGGGTGGGTACTTC. It specifies CASSLLAGGGYF.

The count of this clonotype is one. A read error may explain this, as a much larger clone is one base away. The chain joins TRBV29-1 to TRBJ2-1; TRBD1 matches 8 bases. The germline V gene encodes CDR1 SQVTM and CDR2 ANQGSEA. CDR3 length: 11 residues. Losses at the gene ends were 7 bases for V and 10 bases for J; bases not matched to a gene: 6. CDR3 protein: CSAKTGAEQFF. As DNA, the CDR3 is TGCAGCGCTAAGACAGGGGCCGAGCAGTTCTTC.

The rearrangement uses TRBV10-2 and TRBJ1-5; D is unresolved. From germline, CDR1 is WSHSY and CDR2 SAAADI. V was clipped by 0 bases and J by 10 bases, with 7 bases between them. The CDR3 extends over 12 amino acids. Here the CDR3 reads CASSESGIPQHF. The CDR3, as DNA: TGCGCCAGCAGTGAGTCAGGCATACCCCAGCATTTT.

The chain uses TRBV7-2 and TRBJ1-1; D perhaps matches TRBD1 (6 bases). V was clipped by 1 base and J by 8 bases, with 11 bases between them. The CDR3 runs to 13 residues. The germline V gene has CDR1 SGHTA and CDR2 FQGNSA. CDR3 region: CASSLGIGTEAFF. The DNA for the CDR3 is TGTGCCAGCAGCTTAGGGATTGGGACAGAAGCTTTCTTT.

This clonotype was detected only a few times. This chain uses TRBV7-2 with TRBJ2-3; 12 bases are shared with TRBD2. The CDR3 has 15 residues. V was pared by 6 bases and J by 4 bases, with 5 bases of the junction left unmatched. Germline V gives CDR1 SGHTA, CDR2 FQGNSA. DNA of the CDR3: TGTGCCAGCAGTCTACTAGCGGGGGGCGCAGATACGCAGTATTTT. Protein sequence: CASSLLAGGADTQYF.

J is TRBJ2-7 and V is TRBV21-1. TRBV21-1 is annotated as a pseudogene. The CDR3 extends over 16 amino acids. CDR3 protein: CASSKETDRSTYEQYV. The CDR3 region has the DNA TGTGCCAGCAGCAAGGAAACGGACCGATCTACCTACGAGCAGTACGTC.

The chain has TRBV30 and TRBJ1-4, with D possibly being TRBD1 (6 bases). V lost 3 bases and J lost 6, with 14 bases in between. Germline V gives CDR1 GTSNPN, CDR2 SVGIG (reference sequence). The CDR3 is 14 residues long. DNA for the CDR3: TGTGCCTGGAGCGACCCCCGACAGGATGAAAAACTGTTTTTT. Residues: CAWSDPRQDEKLFF. Based on the CDR3 plus reference TRBV30 and TRBJ1-4, the full variable domain is SQTIHQWPATLVQPVGSPLSLECTVEGTSNPNLYWYRQAAGRGLQLLFYSVGIGQISSEVPQNLSASRPQDRQFILSSKKLLLSDSGFYLCAWSDPRQDEKLFFGSGTQLSVL.

Only a few counts were recorded for this clonotype. The chain uses TRBV28 and TRBJ2-5, with TRBD1 identical over 7 bases. This CDR3 is 16 amino acids long. Trimming cost V 6 bases and J 2 bases; bases outside gene matches: 12. The V gene's germline CDR1 is MDHEN and CDR2 SYDVKM. The CDR3 loop reads CASSPTGEGTQETQYF. CDR3 sequence (DNA): TGTGCCAGCAGCCCTACAGGGGAAGGGACACAAGAGACCCAGTACTTC.

The V gene is TRBV12-3 or TRBV12-4, the J gene TRBJ2-1; 8 bases agree with TRBD2. The CDR3 is made up of 15 amino acids. The trim removed 6 bases at V and 3 bases at J, leaving 7 bases unmatched. As DNA, the CDR3 is TGTGCCAGCAGCCACGGGGCGGGAGGCTACAATGAGCAGTTCTTC. Its protein product is CASSHGAGGYNEQFF.